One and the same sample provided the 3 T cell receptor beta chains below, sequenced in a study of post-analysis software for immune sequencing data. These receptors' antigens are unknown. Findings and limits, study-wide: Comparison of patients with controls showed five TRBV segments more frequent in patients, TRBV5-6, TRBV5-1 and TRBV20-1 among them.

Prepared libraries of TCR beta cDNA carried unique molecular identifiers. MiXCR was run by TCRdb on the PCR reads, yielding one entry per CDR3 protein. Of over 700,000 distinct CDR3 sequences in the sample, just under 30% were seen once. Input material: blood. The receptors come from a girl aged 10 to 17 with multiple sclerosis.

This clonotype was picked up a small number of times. The CDR3 bases are TGTGCCAGCAGTTACTCGGGACTAGCGGGAAACTACAATGAGCAGTTCTTC. This encodes CASSYSGLAGNYNEQFF. The chain joins TRBV6-2 or TRBV6-3 to TRBJ2-1; TRBD2 matches 13 bases. CDR1 and CDR2 from the germline V gene are MNHEY and SVGEGT. With 0 bases clipped from V and 3 bases from J, the junction kept 2 bases outside the gene matches. The CDR3 consists of 17 residues.

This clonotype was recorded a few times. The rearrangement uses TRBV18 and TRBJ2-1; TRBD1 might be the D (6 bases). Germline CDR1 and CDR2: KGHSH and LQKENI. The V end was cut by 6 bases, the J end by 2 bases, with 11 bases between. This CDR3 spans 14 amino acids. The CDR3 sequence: CASSPDRTYNEQFF. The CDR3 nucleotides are TGTGCCAGCTCCCCAGACAGGACCTACAATGAGCAGTTCTTC.

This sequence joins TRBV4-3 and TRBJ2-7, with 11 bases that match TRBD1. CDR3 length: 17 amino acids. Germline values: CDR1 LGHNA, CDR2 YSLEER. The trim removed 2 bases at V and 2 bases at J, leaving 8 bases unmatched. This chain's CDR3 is CASSQSPGTGGPYEQYF. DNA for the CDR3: TGCGCCAGCAGCCAAAGTCCAGGGACAGGGGGTCCCTACGAGCAGTACTTC.